The 7 T cell receptor beta chains reported below all come from one sample, sequenced in a study of T cells in tumors after PD-1 blockade. Here immunoSEQ multiplex PCR was the method, and the copy in TCRdb shows in-frame clones only, minus some. Seen here are thousands of clones, about 56% observed once, and the top ten hold under 65%. The sequences come from tumor tissue, collected after anti-PD-1 treatment. These receptors were obtained from a human donor with cutaneous squamous cell carcinoma.

This rearrangement joins TRBV7-2 to TRBJ2-5, with 8 bases lining up with TRBD1. After removal of 5 bases from V and 13 bases from J, the junction contained 15 bases not matched to a gene. Germline V CDR1 and CDR2: SGHTA, FQGNSA. This CDR3 contains 14 residues. CDR3 in amino acids: CASSLSAGGTGWYF. The CDR3 nucleotides are TGTGCCAGCAGCCTCTCGGCAGGGGGCACGGGGTGGTACTTC.

The rearrangement links TRBV27 to TRBJ1-5; D call uncertain. The germline CDR1 and CDR2 sequences are MNHEY and SMNVEV (reference sequence). Trimming stripped 5 bases from V and 1 base from J, with 15 bases between. The CDR3 is 16 amino acids. The CDR3 spells CASSRTGFTSNQPQHF. The CDR3, as DNA: TGTGCCAGCAGTCGGACGGGATTTACGAGCAATCAGCCCCAGCATTTT.

The chain employs TRBV29-1 and TRBJ1-1; the match to TRBD1 covers 8 bases. CDR3 length equals 12 residues. The V gene end was trimmed by 7 bases and the J gene end by 1 base; junction bases not matched to a gene: 2. Germline V gene lookup returns CDR1 SQVTM and CDR2 ANQGSEA. The CDR3 region is CSAGTGNTEAFF. In nucleotides, the CDR3 is TGCAGCGCCGGGACAGGGAACACTGAAGCTTTCTTT. The full variable domain, completed using reference TRBV29-1 and TRBJ1-1, is SAVISQKPSRDICQRGTSLTIQCQVDSQVTMMFWYRQQPGQSLTLIATANQGSEATYESGFVIDKFPISRPNLTFSTLTVSNMSPEDSSIYLCSAGTGNTEAFFGQGTRLTVV.

This chain links TRBV28 with TRBJ1-1, with a possible D match to TRBD1 (5 bases). V was cut by 2 bases and J by 9 bases, with 13 bases left in between. Germline CDR1 reads MDHEN; CDR2 reads SYDVKM. This CDR3 comprises 13 residues. The CDR3 sequence is CASSLDRASKAFF. CDR3 bases: TGTGCCAGCAGTTTAGACAGAGCTTCTAAAGCTTTCTTT. Using reference TRBV28 and TRBJ1-1 for the parts outside the CDR3, the full variable domain is DVKVTQSSRYLVKRTGEKVFLECVQDMDHENMFWYRQDPGLGLRLIYFSYDVKMKEKGDIPEGYSVSREKKERFSLILESASTNQTSMYLCASSLDRASKAFFGQGTRLTVV.

CDR3 coding DNA: TGTGCCAGCAGTGATGACCCCACAGATACGCAGTATTTT. Its protein product is CASSDDPTDTQYF. This chain connects TRBV6-4 to TRBJ2-3; D not certain. The V end was cut by 3 bases, the J end by 2 bases, with 6 bases between. The CDR3 runs 13 residues. Per the germline V gene, CDR1 is MRHNA and CDR2 is SNTAGT.

J is TRBJ2-2 and V is TRBV5-1; 7 positions agree with TRBD2. The germline V gene has CDR1 SGHRS and CDR2 YFSETQ. Trimming cost V 4 bases and J 6 bases; bases outside gene matches: 9. CDR3 length: 15 residues. The CDR3 nucleotides are TGCGCCAGCAGCGTCCGGGACTACGGGGCCGGGGAGCTGTTTTTT. Encoded protein: CASSVRDYGAGELFF.

The CDR3 is CASSDFSEQFF. The CDR3 region has the DNA TGTGCCAGCAGTGATTTCTCTGAGCAGTTCTTC. This chain uses TRBV25-1 with TRBJ2-1, with unresolved D. Germline CDR1 and CDR2: MGHDK and SYGVNS. Trimming removed 3 bases at V and 9 bases at J, with 6 bases between. This CDR3 has 11 residues.